Below are 14 T cell receptor beta chains sequenced from a single sample in a study of patients and donors after allogeneic stem cell transplantation. Each CDR3 protein is one row after TCRdb ran MiXCR on the RT-PCR reads. This table holds about a million distinct CDR3 sequences, about 20% found once. Sequencing used blood, either unsorted or a sorted T cell fraction (not recorded which). These receptors were obtained from a human donor who was either an allogeneic HSCT recipient or a stem cell or donor lymphocyte infusion donor (not recorded which). It is not recorded whose cells these are; they may come from a transplant donor.

The chain couples TRBV11-2 to TRBJ1-1, with a tentative D call TRBD1 (6 bases). V dropped 8 bases and J dropped 1 base, with 8 bases sitting between them. The CDR3 has 12 amino acids. Germline lookup yields CDR1 SGHAT and CDR2 FQNNGV. CDR3 loop: CASPQGNTEAFF. CDR3 nucleotides: TGTGCCAGCCCACAGGGGAACACTGAAGCTTTCTTT.

This clonotype was detected only a few times. The CDR3 DNA is TGTGCCAGCAGCTTAGGGGACAGGGGTAGCAGGGCAGATACGCAGTATTTT. It encodes CASSLGDRGSRADTQYF. This chain uses TRBV7-2 with TRBJ2-3; 10 bases map to TRBD1. CDR1 and CDR2 (germline): SGHTA, FQGNSA. Germline trimming cut 1 base from V and 4 bases from J; bases unmatched to any gene: 8. This CDR3 region has 17 residues.

The chain combines TRBV10-3 with TRBJ2-1; 13 bases are a match to TRBD2. The length of the CDR3 is 16 residues. After removal of 6 bases from V and 8 bases from J, the junction contained 10 bases not matched to a gene. In germline, CDR1 is ENHRY, CDR2 SYGVKD. The CDR3 loop reads CAISGLAGAQGDEQFF. DNA of the CDR3: TGTGCCATCAGCGGACTAGCGGGAGCACAGGGGGATGAGCAGTTCTTC.

Only a few counts were recorded for this clonotype. The chain combines TRBV24-1 with TRBJ2-3, with D perhaps given as TRBD1 or TRBD2 (5 bases each). V lost 7 bases, J lost 8 bases, and 18 bases lay in between. The CDR3 has 14 amino acids. CDR1 and CDR2 from the germline V gene are KGHDR and SFDVKD. The CDR3: CATRPGQGLVTQYF. Here the CDR3 DNA reads TGTGCCACCAGGCCCGGACAAGGACTGGTTACGCAGTATTTT.

This clonotype occurred a few times. The chain joins TRBV6-1 to TRBJ2-1; D assignment may be TRBD1 or TRBD2 (6 bases each). CDR3 length: 16 residues. Per the germline V gene, CDR1 is MNHNS and CDR2 is SASEGT. V lost 8 bases and J 8 bases, leaving 25 bases between the germline ends. CDR3 sequence (DNA): TGTGCCAGCTGGCGGGTCGGGGGAGCGGAGGGGGATGAGCAGTTCTTC. Amino acid sequence: CASWRVGGAEGDEQFF.

V gene TRBV7-9 combines with J gene TRBJ1-1; D gene ambiguous. Trimming removed 4 bases from V and 8 bases from J, with 11 bases in between. This CDR3 has 12 amino acids. CDR1 and CDR2 (germline): SEHNR, FQNEAQ (reference sequence). The CDR3 spells CASSYPGEEAFF. DNA for the CDR3: TGTGCCAGCAGCTACCCTGGGGAGGAAGCTTTCTTT.

The chain couples TRBV20-1 to TRBJ1-1; maybe TRBD1 (6 bases). In germline, CDR1 is DFQATT, CDR2 SNEGSKA (reference sequence). The V and J ends lost 1 base and 4 bases respectively, with 10 bases between them. This CDR3 has 13 amino acids. As DNA, the CDR3 is TGCAGTGCTAGAGGGGGGCGGGGCACTGAAGCTTTCTTT. Translated, it gives CSARGGRGTEAFF.

The chain employs TRBV6-2 or TRBV6-3 and TRBJ2-3; 9 bases agree with TRBD1. The CDR3 is 16 residues long. Germline CDR1 and CDR2: MNHEY and SVGEGT. The junction had 7 bases not matched to a gene; V was cut back by 1 base and J by 5 bases. The CDR3 protein is CASSYFRTGGVDTQYF. The CDR3 nucleotides read TGTGCCAGCAGTTACTTCCGTACAGGGGGCGTAGATACGCAGTATTTT.

The DNA of the CDR3 is TGTGCCACCAGTGATTTAGCGGGAGACGGATACGAGCAGTACTTC. As protein: CATSDLAGDGYEQYF. V is TRBV24-1 and J is TRBJ2-7; 8 bases match TRBD2. This CDR3 spans 15 amino acids. Germline-derived CDR1 and CDR2 are KGHDR and SFDVKD. V shed 1 base and J 4 bases; nucleotides not matched to a gene: 5.

This chain links TRBV10-3 with TRBJ2-2; the match to TRBD2 covers 9 bases. V dropped 6 bases and J dropped 1; count of bases not matched to a gene: 6. Germline loops: CDR1 ENHRY, CDR2 SYGVKD. This CDR3 has 16 amino acids. The CDR3 is CAIRKKTSGNTGELFF. The CDR3 DNA sequence: TGTGCCATCAGGAAAAAGACTAGCGGGAACACCGGGGAGCTGTTTTTT.

The J gene is TRBJ2-5, the V gene TRBV14; TRBD2 might be the D (6 bases). CDR3 size: 17 residues. Trimming removed 3 bases at V and 2 bases at J, with 19 bases between. CDR1 is SGHDN, CDR2 FVKESK, per germline. In DNA form, the CDR3 reads TGTGCCAGCAGCCATTACAGGAGGGGAGCGGCTCAAGAGACCCAGTACTTC. Its protein is CASSHYRRGAAQETQYF.

V is TRBV19 and J is TRBJ2-2; no clear D. The germline V gene has CDR1 LNHDA and CDR2 SQIVND (reference sequence). V lost 5 bases and J lost 0, with 10 bases in between. The CDR3 runs to 15 residues. In nucleotides, the CDR3 is TGTGCCAGTAGTCGGCAGCCCTCGAACACCGGGGAGCTGTTTTTT. Residues: CASSRQPSNTGELFF.

The rearrangement links TRBV12-3 or TRBV12-4 to TRBJ1-2; D is undetermined. Trimming removed 6 bases at V and 4 bases at J, with 9 bases between. The CDR3 runs to 12 residues. The CDR3, as DNA: TGTGCCAGCAGACTGGACCCCTATGGCTACACCTTC. This translates into CASRLDPYGYTF.

V usage is TRBV6-1 and J usage is TRBJ1-4; D remains ambiguous. Deletions cut 6 bases from V and 0 bases from J, with 14 bases between. The germline V gene has CDR1 MNHNS and CDR2 SASEGT. CDR3 size: 16 residues. The CDR3 DNA reads as TGTGCCAGCAGCTTATACATCAGGTCAACTAATGAAAAACTGTTTTTT. This translates into CASSLYIRSTNEKLFF.